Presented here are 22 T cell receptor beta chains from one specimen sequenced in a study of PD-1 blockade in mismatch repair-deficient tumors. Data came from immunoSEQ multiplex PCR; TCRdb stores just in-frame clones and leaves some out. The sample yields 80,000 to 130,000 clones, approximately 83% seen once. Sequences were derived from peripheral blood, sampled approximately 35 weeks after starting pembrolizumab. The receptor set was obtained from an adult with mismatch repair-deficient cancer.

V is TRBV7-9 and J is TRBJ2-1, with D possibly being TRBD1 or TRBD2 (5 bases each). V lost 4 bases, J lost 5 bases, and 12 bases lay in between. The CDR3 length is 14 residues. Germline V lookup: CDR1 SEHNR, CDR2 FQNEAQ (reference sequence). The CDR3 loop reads CASSYGGADNEQFF. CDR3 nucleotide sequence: TGTGCCAGCAGCTATGGGGGTGCGGACAATGAGCAGTTCTTC.

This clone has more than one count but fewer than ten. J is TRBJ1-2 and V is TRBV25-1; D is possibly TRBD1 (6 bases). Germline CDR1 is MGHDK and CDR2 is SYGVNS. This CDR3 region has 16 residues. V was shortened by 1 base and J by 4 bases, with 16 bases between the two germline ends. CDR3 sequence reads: CASSEFAQGLGYGYTF. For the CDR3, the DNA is TGTGCCAGCAGTGAATTTGCACAGGGACTTGGCTATGGCTACACCTTC.

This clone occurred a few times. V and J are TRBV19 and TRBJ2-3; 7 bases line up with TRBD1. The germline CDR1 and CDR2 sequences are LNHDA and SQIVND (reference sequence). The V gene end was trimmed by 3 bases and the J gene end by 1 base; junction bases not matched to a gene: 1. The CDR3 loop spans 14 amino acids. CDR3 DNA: TGTGCCAGTAGTATCGGGACAGGCACAGATACGCAGTATTTT. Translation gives CASSIGTGTDTQYF.

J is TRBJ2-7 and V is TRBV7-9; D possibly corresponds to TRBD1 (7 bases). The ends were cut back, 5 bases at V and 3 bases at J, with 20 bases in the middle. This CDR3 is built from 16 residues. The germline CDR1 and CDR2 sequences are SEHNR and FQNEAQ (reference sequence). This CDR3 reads CASSPIRGDRYYEQYF. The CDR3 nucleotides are TGTGCCAGCAGCCCTATTAGGGGGGACAGATACTACGAGCAGTACTTC.

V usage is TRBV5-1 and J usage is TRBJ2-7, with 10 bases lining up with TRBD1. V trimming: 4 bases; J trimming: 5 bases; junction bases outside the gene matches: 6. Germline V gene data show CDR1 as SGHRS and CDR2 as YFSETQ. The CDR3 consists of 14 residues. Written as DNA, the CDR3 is TGCGCCAGCAGCGGGGACAGGGGAGCTGACGAGCAGTACTTC. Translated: CASSGDRGADEQYF.

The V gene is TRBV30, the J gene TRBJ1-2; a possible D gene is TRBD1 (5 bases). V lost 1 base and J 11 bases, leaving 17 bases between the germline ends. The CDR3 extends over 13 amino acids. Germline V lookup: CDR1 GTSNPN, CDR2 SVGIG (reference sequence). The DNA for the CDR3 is TGTGCCTGGAGTGGAGGGGCCGTTGTTTTTTACACCTTC. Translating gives CAWSGGAVVFYTF. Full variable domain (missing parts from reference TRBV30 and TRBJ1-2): SQTIHQWPATLVQPVGSPLSLECTVEGTSNPNLYWYRQAAGRGLQLLFYSVGIGQISSEVPQNLSASRPQDRQFILSSKKLLLSDSGFYLCAWSGGAVVFYTFGSGTRLTVV.

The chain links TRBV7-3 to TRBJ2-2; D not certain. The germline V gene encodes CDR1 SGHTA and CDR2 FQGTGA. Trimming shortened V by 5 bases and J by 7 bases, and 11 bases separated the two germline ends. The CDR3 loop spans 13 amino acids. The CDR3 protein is CASSPVPGGELFF. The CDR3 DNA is TGTGCCAGCAGCCCTGTCCCGGGCGGGGAGCTGTTTTTT.

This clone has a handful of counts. This chain's CDR3 is CASSPPTSGRENEQFF. DNA of the CDR3: TGTGCCAGCAGCCCGCCCACTAGCGGGAGGGAAAATGAGCAGTTCTTC. The chain uses TRBV5-8 and TRBJ2-1; 13 bases match TRBD2. This CDR3 is 16 amino acids long. V was pared by 4 bases and J by 7 bases, with 8 bases of the junction left unmatched. Germline values: CDR1 SGHTS, CDR2 YDEGEE. The full variable domain, rest sourced from reference TRBV5-8 and TRBJ2-1, is EAGVTQSPTHLIKTRGQQATLRCSPISGHTSVYWYQQALGLGLQFLLWYDEGEERNRGNFPPRFSGRQFPNYSSELNVNALELEDSALYLCASSPPTSGRENEQFFGPGTRLTVL.

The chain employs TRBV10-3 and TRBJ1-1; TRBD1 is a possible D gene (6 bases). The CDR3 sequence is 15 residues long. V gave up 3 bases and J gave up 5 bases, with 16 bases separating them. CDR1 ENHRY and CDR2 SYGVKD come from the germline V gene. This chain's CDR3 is CAISERQARTTEAFF. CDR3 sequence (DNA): TGTGCCATCAGTGAACGACAGGCTCGGACTACTGAAGCTTTCTTT.

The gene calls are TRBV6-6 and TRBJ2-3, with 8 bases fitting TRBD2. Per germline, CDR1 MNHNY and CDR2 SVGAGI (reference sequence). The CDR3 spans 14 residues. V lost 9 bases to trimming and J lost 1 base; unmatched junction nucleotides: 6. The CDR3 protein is CASKTSGRTDTQYF. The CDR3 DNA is TGTGCCAGTAAAACTAGCGGTCGCACAGATACGCAGTATTTT.

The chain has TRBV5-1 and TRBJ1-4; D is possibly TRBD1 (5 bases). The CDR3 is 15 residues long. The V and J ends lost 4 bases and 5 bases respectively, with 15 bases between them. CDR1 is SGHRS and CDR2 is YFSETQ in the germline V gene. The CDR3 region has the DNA TGCGCCAGCAGCCTTCAACAGGAGAGGAATGAAAAACTGTTTTTT. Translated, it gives CASSLQQERNEKLFF.

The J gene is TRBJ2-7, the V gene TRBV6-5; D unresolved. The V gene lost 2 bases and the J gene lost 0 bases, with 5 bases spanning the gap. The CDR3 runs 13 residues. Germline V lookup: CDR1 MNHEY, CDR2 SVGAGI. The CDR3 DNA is TGTGCCAGCAGTTACGAGAGCTCCTACGAGCAGTACTTC. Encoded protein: CASSYESSYEQYF.

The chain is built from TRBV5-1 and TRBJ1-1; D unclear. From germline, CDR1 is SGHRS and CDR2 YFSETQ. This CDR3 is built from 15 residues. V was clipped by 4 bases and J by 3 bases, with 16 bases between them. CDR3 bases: TGCGCCAGCAGCCGAACTCGGCCTGGGGACACTGAAGCTTTCTTT. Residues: CASSRTRPGDTEAFF. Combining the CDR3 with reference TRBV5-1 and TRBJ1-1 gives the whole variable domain KAGVTQTPRYLIKTRGQQVTLSCSPISGHRSVSWYQQTPGQGLQFLFEYFSETQRNKGNFPGRFSGRQFSNSRSEMNVSTLELGDSALYLCASSRTRPGDTEAFFGQGTRLTVV.

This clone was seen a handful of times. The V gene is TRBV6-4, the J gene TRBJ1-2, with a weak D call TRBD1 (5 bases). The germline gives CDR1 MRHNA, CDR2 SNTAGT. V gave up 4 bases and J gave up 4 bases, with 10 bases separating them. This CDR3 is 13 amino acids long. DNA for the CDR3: TGTGCCAGCAGTGCAGGGCAGGGCTATGGCTACACCTTC. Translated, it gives CASSAGQGYGYTF.

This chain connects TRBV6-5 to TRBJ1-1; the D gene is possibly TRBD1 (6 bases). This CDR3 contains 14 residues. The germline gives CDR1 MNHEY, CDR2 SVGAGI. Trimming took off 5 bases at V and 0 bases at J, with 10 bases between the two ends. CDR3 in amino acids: CASSATGLNTEAFF. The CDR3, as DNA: TGTGCCAGCAGTGCAACAGGGCTGAACACTGAAGCTTTCTTT.

The CDR3 nucleotides are TGCGCCAGCAGCCTATCCACAGGGGAAGCCTATGGCTACACCTTC. Translation: CASSLSTGEAYGYTF. The V gene is TRBV5-1, the J gene TRBJ1-2, with 7 bases identical to TRBD1. The CDR3 extends over 15 amino acids. With V trimmed by 4 bases and J by 4 bases, 10 bases remained unmatched. Germline V lookup: CDR1 SGHRS, CDR2 YFSETQ. The variable domain in full, with the rest retrieved from reference TRBV5-1 and TRBJ1-2, is KAGVTQTPRYLIKTRGQQVTLSCSPISGHRSVSWYQQTPGQGLQFLFEYFSETQRNKGNFPGRFSGRQFSNSRSEMNVSTLELGDSALYLCASSLSTGEAYGYTFGSGTRLTVV.

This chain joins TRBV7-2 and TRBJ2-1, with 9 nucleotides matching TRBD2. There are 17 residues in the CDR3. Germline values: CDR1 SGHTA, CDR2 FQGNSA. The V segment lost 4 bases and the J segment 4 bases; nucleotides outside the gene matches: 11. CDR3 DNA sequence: TGTGCCAGCAGCTACCCGGGAAGCGGGAGGCTTTACAATGAGCAGTTCTTC. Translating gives CASSYPGSGRLYNEQFF.

CDR3 amino acids: CASSSGGDHEKLFF. The CDR3 nucleotides read TGCGCCAGCAGCTCGGGGGGAGATCATGAAAAACTGTTTTTT. This chain joins TRBV5-1 and TRBJ1-4, with D perhaps TRBD1 (5 bases). The CDR3 covers 14 residues. Germline-derived CDR1 and CDR2 are SGHRS and YFSETQ. Trimming stripped 3 bases from V and 6 bases from J, with 12 bases between.

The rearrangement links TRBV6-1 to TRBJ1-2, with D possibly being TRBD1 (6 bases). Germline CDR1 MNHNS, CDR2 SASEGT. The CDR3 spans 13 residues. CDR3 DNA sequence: TGTGCATTAAGCGGGGGCACTACCTATGTTTTCACCTTC. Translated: CALSGGTTYVFTF.

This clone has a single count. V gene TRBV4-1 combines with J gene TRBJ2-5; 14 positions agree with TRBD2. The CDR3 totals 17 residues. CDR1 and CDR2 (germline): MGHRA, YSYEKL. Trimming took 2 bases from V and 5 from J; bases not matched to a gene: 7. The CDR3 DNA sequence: TGCGCCAGCAGCCAAACCGGGACTAGCGGGAGAGGCGAGACCCAGTACTTC. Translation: CASSQTGTSGRGETQYF.

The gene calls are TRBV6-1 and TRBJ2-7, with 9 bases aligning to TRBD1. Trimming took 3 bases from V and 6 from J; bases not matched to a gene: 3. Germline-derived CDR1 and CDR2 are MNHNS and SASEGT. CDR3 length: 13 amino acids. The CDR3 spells CASSDTGGGEQYF. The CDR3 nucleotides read TGTGCCAGCAGTGATACAGGGGGCGGCGAGCAGTACTTC.

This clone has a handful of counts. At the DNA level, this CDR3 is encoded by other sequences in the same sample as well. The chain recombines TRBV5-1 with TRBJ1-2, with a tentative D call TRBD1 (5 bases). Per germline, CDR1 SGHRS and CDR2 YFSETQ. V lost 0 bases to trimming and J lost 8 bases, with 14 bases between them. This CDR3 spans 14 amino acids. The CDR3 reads CASSLGTGSDGYTF. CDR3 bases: TGCGCCAGCAGCTTGGGCACAGGATCGGACGGCTACACCTTC.